This T cell receptor beta chain was sequenced during a study of human T cells and chemical hapten exposure. The sample's time point: patch test 1, 2 weeks after DPC sensitization. The treatment was: therapeutic diphenylcyclopropenone sensitization with weekly scalp DPC. One entry per CDR3 protein, called by TCRdb with MiXCR from the RACE reads. The sample has about 340,000 distinct CDR3 sequences, approximately 6.3% seen once. In this sample, this clonotype turned up a few times. One base away lies a much larger clone, so this may be a sequencing read error. CDR1 is SGHDN, CDR2 FVKESK, per germline. The CDR3 runs to 12 residues. V dropped 2 bases and J dropped 4 bases, with 5 bases sitting between them.

This chain connects TRBV14 to TRBJ2-5; D gene ambiguous. Sequenced material: whole blood, taken in connection with sensitization to the hapten diphenylcyclopropenone (DPC). This TCR was sampled from a young woman with alopecia areata. Some clones in this sample may be carry-over from other donors' samples. The CDR3 DNA reads as TGTGCCAGCAGCCAATCCGTAGAGACCCAGTACTTC. Translating it yields CASSQSVETQYF.